This TCR beta chain comes out of a study of sequential checkpoint blockade in melanoma. Study details: TCRbeta immunosequencing was performed on DNA from 90 to 100 pretreatment melanoma tumor samples.

Germline V lookup: CDR1 SGHRS, CDR2 YFSETQ. The CDR3 is 15 amino acids. Trimming removed 4 bases from V and 5 bases from J; junction bases left unmatched: 8. Treatment here: randomized to nivolumab then ipilimumab (arm A) or the reverse (arm B). This table comes from immunoSEQ multiplex PCR, and its TCRdb copy is limited to in-frame clones, with some not included. The sample contains several thousand clones, 20% of which appear only once. In its sample, this clone was seen a few times. The rearrangement joins TRBV5-1 to TRBJ2-5; the match to TRBD2 covers 10 bases. Sequences were derived from tumor tissue (inferred from file names), sampled from a patient given nivolumab and ipilimumab in sequence. The clonotype originates from a human donor with melanoma. CDR3 sequence: CASSTAGGPVETQYF. DNA of the CDR3: TGCGCCAGCAGCACAGCGGGGGGGCCTGTGGAGACCCAGTACTTC.